Listed here is a single TCR beta chain. The antigen is not known. The germline V gene has CDR1 SGDLS and CDR2 YYNGEE. CDR3 length equals 14 residues. Trimming removed 4 bases from V and 0 bases from J, with 8 bases in between. The entry originates in a study of cytomegalovirus exposure and HLA in healthy donors. The study, taken as a whole, reports: The authors later found TCR association rates varying by HLA locus, with DRB1 most and HLA-C fewest.

This PCR relied on a set of 60 Vbeta primers and 13 Jbeta primers. Profiling relied on immunoSEQ multiplex PCR, and the TCRdb table lists in-frame clones only, not all of them. The sample's table shows fewer than 75,000 clones. The sequenced sample was PBMCs. The clonotype was recovered from a boy younger than 18 in good health and CMV-seronegative. This chain connects TRBV9 to TRBJ2-1, with D perhaps matching TRBD2 (5 bases). As DNA, the CDR3 is TGTGCCAGCAGCCTCCGGGACTCCTACAATGAGCAGTTCTTC. Protein: CASSLRDSYNEQFF.